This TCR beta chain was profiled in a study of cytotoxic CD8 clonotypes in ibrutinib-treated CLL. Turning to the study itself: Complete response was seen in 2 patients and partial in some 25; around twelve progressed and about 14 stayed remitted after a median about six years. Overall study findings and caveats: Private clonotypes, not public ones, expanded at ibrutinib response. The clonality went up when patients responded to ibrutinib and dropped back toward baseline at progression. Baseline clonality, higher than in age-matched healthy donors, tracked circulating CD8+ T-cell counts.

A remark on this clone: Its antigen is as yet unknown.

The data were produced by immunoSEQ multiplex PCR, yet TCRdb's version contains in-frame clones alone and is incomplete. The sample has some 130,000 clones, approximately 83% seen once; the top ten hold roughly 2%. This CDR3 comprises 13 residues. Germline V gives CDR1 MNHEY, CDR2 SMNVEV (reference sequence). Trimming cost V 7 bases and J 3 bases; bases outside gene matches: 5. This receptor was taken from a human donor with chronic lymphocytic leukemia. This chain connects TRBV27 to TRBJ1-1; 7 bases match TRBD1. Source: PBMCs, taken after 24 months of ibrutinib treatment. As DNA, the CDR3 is TGTGCCAGCATTACAGGGGCCGACACTGAAGCTTTCTTT. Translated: CASITGADTEAFF.